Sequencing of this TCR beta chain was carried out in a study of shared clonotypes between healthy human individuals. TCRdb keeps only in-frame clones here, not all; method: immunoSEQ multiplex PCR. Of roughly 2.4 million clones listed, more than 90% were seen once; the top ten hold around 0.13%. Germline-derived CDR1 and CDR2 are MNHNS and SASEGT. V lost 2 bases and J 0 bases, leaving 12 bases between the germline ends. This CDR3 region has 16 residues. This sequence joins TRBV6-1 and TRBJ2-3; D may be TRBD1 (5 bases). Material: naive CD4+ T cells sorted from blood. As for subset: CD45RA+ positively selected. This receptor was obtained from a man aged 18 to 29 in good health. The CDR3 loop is CASSENGRTSTDTQYF. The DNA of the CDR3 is TGTGCCAGCAGTGAAAATGGACGGACAAGCACAGATACGCAGTATTTT.